This T cell receptor (beta chain) was recorded in a study of T cell changes during pregnancy in multiple sclerosis. The germline V gene has CDR1 LNHDA and CDR2 SQIVND (reference sequence). Trimming stripped 4 bases from V and 7 bases from J, with 14 bases between. CDR3 size: 14 residues. Using immunoSEQ multiplex PCR, the repertoire was profiled, and TCRdb retains in-frame clones only, with some absent. The data contain 90,000 or so clones, 75% to 95% of them singletons. The clonotype originates from a female donor in good health, enrolled as a control in a pregnancy study. The chain has TRBV19 and TRBJ1-5; a weak D match, TRBD1 (6 bases). The sequenced sample was peripheral blood, obtained in the first trimester of pregnancy. The CDR3 sequence is CASSTGGGAQPQHF. DNA for the CDR3: TGTGCCAGTAGTACCGGCGGGGGGGCGCAGCCCCAGCATTTT.